The TCR beta chain under discussion was sequenced for a study of shared clonotypes between healthy human individuals. Trimming cost V 6 bases and J 5 bases, with 13 bases left between them. CDR3 length: 13 residues. Germline V gene lookup returns CDR1 MNHNS and CDR2 SASEGT. In the study's own analysis: ImmunoSEQ only sent back junction sequences with no quality scores, so filtering was done differently. Produced via immunoSEQ multiplex PCR; TCRdb's table is partial and in-frame only. The V and J calls and clone size were taken over from that table, and D and trimming were inferred from the DNA. The profile covers fewer than 850,000 clones, with 90% appearing a single time and about 33% taken by the ten largest.

This rearrangement joins TRBV6-1 to TRBJ2-5, with D perhaps TRBD1 (6 bases). The receptor comes from a man between 18 and 29 years old in good health. Some clones in this sample may be carry-over from other donors' samples. Input material: memory CD8+ T cells from PBMCs. The subset was: CD45RO+ cells pooled with CCR7-negative TemRA cells. The CDR3 region is CASSTGFQETQYF. Here the CDR3 DNA reads TGTGCCAGCAGCACAGGGTTCCAGGAGACCCAGTACTTC.